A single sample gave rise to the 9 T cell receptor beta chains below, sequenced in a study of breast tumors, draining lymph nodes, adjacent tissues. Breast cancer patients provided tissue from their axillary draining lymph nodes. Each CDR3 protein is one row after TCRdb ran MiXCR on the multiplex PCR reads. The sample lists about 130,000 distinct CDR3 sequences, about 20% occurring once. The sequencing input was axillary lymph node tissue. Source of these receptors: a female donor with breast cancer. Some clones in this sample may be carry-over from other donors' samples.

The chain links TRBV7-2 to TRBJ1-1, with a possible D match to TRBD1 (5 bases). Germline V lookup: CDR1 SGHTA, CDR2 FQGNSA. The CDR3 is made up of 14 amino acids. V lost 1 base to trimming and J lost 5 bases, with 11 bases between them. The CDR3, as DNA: TGTGCCAGCAGCTTAGGGGGCTGGGTAACTGAAGCTTTCTTT. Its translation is CASSLGGWVTEAFF.

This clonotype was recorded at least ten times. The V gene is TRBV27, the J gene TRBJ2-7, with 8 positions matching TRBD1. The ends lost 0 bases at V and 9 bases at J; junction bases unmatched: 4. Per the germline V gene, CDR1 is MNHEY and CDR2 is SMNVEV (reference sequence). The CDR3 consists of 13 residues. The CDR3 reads CASSLSQGGVQYF. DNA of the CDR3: TGTGCCAGCAGTTTATCACAGGGGGGTGTGCAGTACTTC.

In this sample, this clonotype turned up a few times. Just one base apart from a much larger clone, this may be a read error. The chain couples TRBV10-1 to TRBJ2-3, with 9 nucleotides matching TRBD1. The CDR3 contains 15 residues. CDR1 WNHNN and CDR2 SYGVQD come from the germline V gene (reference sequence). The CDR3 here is CAGSGPNRGRDTQYF. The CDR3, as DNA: TGCGCCGGCAGTGGCCCTAACAGGGGGCGAGATACGCAGTATTTT.

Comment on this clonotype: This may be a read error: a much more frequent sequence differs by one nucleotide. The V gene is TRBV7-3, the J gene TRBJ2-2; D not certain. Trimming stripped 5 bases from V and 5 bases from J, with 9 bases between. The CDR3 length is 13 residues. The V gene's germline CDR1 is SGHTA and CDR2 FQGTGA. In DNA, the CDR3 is TGTGCCAGCAGCGGCAGTGATACCGGGGAGCTGTTTTTT. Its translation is CASSGSDTGELFF.

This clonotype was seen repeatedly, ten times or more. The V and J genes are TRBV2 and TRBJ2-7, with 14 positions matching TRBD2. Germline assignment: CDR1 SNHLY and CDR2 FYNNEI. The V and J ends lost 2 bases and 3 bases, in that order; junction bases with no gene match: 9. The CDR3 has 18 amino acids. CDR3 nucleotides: TGTGCCAGCAGTGAATTTGGGACTAGCGGGAGCGGTGGCTACGAGCAGTACTTC. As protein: CASSEFGTSGSGGYEQYF.

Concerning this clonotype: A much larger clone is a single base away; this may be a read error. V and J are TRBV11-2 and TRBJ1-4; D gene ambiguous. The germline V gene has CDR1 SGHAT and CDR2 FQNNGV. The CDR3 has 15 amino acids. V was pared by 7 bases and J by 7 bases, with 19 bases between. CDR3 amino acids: CASTGLGGRSEKLFF. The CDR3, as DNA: TGTGCCAGCACCGGGTTGGGAGGAAGAAGTGAAAAACTGTTTTTT.

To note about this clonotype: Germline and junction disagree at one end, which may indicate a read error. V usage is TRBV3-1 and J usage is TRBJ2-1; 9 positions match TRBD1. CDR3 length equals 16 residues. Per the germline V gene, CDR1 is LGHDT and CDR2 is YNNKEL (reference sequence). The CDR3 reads CASSLRTGGAYNEQLF. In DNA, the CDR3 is TGTGCCAGCAGCCTCAGAACAGGGGGCGCTTACAATGAGCAGCTCTTC.

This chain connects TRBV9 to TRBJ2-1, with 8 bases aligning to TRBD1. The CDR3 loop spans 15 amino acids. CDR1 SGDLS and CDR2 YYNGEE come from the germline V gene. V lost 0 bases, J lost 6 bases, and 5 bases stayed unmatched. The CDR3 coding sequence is TGTGCCAGCAGCGTAGTAACAGGGGGTTTCAATGAGCAGTTCTTC. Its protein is CASSVVTGGFNEQFF.

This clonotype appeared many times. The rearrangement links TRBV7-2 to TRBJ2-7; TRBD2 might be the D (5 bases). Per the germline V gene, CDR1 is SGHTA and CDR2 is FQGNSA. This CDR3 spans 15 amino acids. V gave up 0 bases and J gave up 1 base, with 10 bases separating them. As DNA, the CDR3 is TGTGCCAGCAGCTTAGCGCTGGCGGGTTCCTACGAGCAGTACTTC. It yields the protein CASSLALAGSYEQYF.